The entry that follows covers one T cell receptor (beta chain) sequence. The sample originates from a study of blood T cell repertoires in COVID-19. Study context: Acute and convalescent COVID-19 specimens originated in the United States, Italy and Spain. PBMCs, B-cell-depleted T cells, or T cells provided the cDNA or gDNA that made up the material.

Germline CDR1 MNHEY, CDR2 SVGEGT. Trimming took 5 bases from V and 6 from J; bases not matched to a gene: 7. This CDR3 spans 15 amino acids. In the original processing: Reference gene primer amplification gave nucleated cell count estimates. Measured with immunoSEQ multiplex PCR; TCRdb has only the in-frame clones, and not every one. The V and J calls and the clone size are those of that table, but D and trimming were determined from the DNA. The sample holds 81,000 or so clones; 85% to 95% are singletons and the top ten take about 6.3%. The V gene is TRBV6-2 or TRBV6-3, the J gene TRBJ2-7; TRBD2 agrees at 13 bases. The sequence came from a woman aged 55-69 years with active COVID-19. The sequenced sample was peripheral blood. CDR3 residues: CASSRPGTSGAEQYF. CDR3 nucleotides: TGTGCCAGCAGTCGACCCGGGACTAGCGGGGCCGAGCAGTACTTC.